The rows below give T cell receptor beta chains drawn from one sample of a study of shared T cell receptors in the human thymus. Measured with immunoSEQ multiplex PCR; TCRdb has only the in-frame clones, and not every one. The data contain over 650,000 clones, about 90% of them singletons. The same specimen was also included in a second study, on human thymus T cells.

Material for sequencing was thymocytes. Receptors were obtained from a boy younger than two with a congenital heart defect. CDR3s include the opening cysteine and the closing phenylalanine or tryptophan. A D gene is named only where the DNA matches it firmly. For some rows the clone size is stated as once, few or many, or as a class when expanded; others skip it.

V gene,J gene,clone size,D gene,CDR3 DNA,CDR3 protein
TRBV19,TRBJ2-7,NA,TRBD1,TGTGCCAGTAAACCCGGGACAGGGCTCTACGAGCAGTACTTC,CASKPGTGLYEQYF
TRBV21-1,TRBJ2-7,NA,NA,TGTGCCAGCAGCAAAGGGGGTGAGGGAACTTGGCGGGAGCAGTACTTC,CASSKGGEGTWREQYF
TRBV19,TRBJ2-7,NA,TRBD1,TGTGCCAGTAGTCCGGGGACAGGGGTTACGTACGAGCAGTACTTC,CASSPGTGVTYEQYF
TRBV19,TRBJ1-1,NA,TRBD1,TGTGCCAGTACTCGCCAGGACAGGCACCCTCACCCCGAAGCTTTCTTT,CASTRQDRHPHPEAFF
TRBV14,TRBJ1-2,NA,NA,TGTGCCAGCAGCCAAGGACAGGACACCTTCTATGGCTACACCTTC,CASSQGQDTFYGYTF
TRBV19,TRBJ1-1,NA,TRBD1,TGTGCCAGTAGGTCGGGGGTTACAGGGGGCCAAAAAGCTTTCTTT,CASRSGVTGGQKAFF
TRBV7-9,TRBJ1-4,NA,TRBD1,TGTGCCAGCAGCTCGGGACAGGGGGATGAAAAACTGTTTTTT,CASSSGQGDEKLFF
TRBV9,TRBJ1-2,NA,NA,TGTGCCAGCAGTGCGTATTCAGGGGCAGCCTACACCTTC,CASSAYSGAAYTF
TRBV2,TRBJ2-3,NA,TRBD2,TGTGCCAGCAGTGAGGGACTAGCGGGGCGCACAGATACGCAGTATTTT,CASSEGLAGRTDTQYF
TRBV19,TRBJ2-3,NA,TRBD2,TGTGCCAGTGGTCCTACCCGGGAGGGCACAGATACGCAGTATTTT,CASGPTREGTDTQYF
TRBV10-3,TRBJ1-1,NA,NA,TGTGCCATCAAGGTTGAGGGTTATCGCGGCACTGAAGCTTTCTTT,CAIKVEGYRGTEAFF
TRBV11-3,TRBJ2-7,NA,NA,TGTGCCAGCAGCCGAACAGGGTGCGAGCAGTACTTC,CASSRTGCEQYF
TRBV11-3,TRBJ2-3,NA,TRBD2,TGTGCCAGCAGCCCCGGACTAGCGGGGACGAGCACAGATACGCAGTATTTT,CASSPGLAGTSTDTQYF
TRBV7-9,TRBJ2-7,once,TRBD1,TGTGCCAGCAGCTTTCCCCGGGACAGGGGTTACGAGCAGTACTTC,CASSFPRDRGYEQYF
TRBV5-6,TRBJ2-7,NA,NA,TGTGCCAGCAGCTTCTTCGTCCACGAGCAGTACTTC,CASSFFVHEQYF
TRBV27,TRBJ2-7,NA,TRBD1,TGTGCCAGCAGTGATCGACAGGGGGCAGGCTACGAGCAGTACTTC,CASSDRQGAGYEQYF
TRBV27,TRBJ2-7,NA,TRBD1,TGTGCCAGCAGTTACGGACAGGGGGCCTACGAGCAGTACTTC,CASSYGQGAYEQYF
TRBV15,TRBJ2-7,NA,NA,TGTGCCACCAGCAGACAGTACCACGAGCAGTACTTC,CATSRQYHEQYF
TRBV5-6,TRBJ2-3,few,NA,TGTGCCAGCAGCTCGCGAATGCTCCAGGGGACTACGCAGTATTTT,CASSSRMLQGTTQYF
TRBV5-1,TRBJ2-7,NA,TRBD1,TGCGCCAGCAGCGGGACAGGGCCCGAGCAGTACTTC,CASSGTGPEQYF
TRBV2,TRBJ2-4,NA,TRBD1,TGTGCCAGTACCGGGACAGGGTTCGCCAAAAACATTCAGTACTTC,CASTGTGFAKNIQYF
TRBV12-2,TRBJ1-4,NA,NA,TGTGCAAGTCGCTTAGGCAGGGGGCCCAGGGATGAAAAACTGTTTTTT,CASRLGRGPRDEKLFF
TRBV1,TRBJ2-7,once,NA,TGCACCAGCAGCCACCCGACTCATGTTGTTAGGGAGCAGTACTTC,CTSSHPTHVVREQYF
TRBV7-9,TRBJ2-5,NA,NA,TGTGCCAGCAGACCAACGGACAGTCTTTTCCAAGAGACCCAGTACTTC,CASRPTDSLFQETQYF
TRBV19,TRBJ1-2,NA,NA,TGTGCCAGTAGTATGGGCAGGGCTTTTGAGGGCTACACCTTC,CASSMGRAFEGYTF
TRBV14,TRBJ2-1,once,TRBD2,TGTGCCAGCAGCCAAAGCACAGCGGGAACCTACAATGAGCAGTTCTTC,CASSQSTAGTYNEQFF
TRBV15,TRBJ2-1,NA,TRBD2,TGTGCCACCAGCAGAGGACGGGAGGCGGATGAGCAGTTCTTC,CATSRGREADEQFF
TRBV2,TRBJ1-5,NA,NA,TGTGCCAGCAGTGATAAGAAGGGGTGGAGTCAGCCCCAGCATTTT,CASSDKKGWSQPQHF
TRBV4-3,TRBJ2-3,NA,TRBD2,TGCGCCAGCAGCCAAGAAACTAGCGGGGGGTATACAGATACGCAGTATTTT,CASSQETSGGYTDTQYF
TRBV14,TRBJ2-3,NA,TRBD2,TGTGCCAGCAGCCAAGGCGTTAGAGTACCGACGGGAGGGGTTAGCACAGATACGCAGTATTTT,CASSQGVRVPTGGVSTDTQYF
TRBV28,TRBJ2-7,NA,NA,TGTGCCAGCAGTTTTTGGAGGCCCCCGGAGACCTACGAGCAGTACTTC,CASSFWRPPETYEQYF
TRBV2,TRBJ1-1,NA,NA,TGTGCCAGCAGTGTGGACAGTTTTGTCACTGAAGCTTTCTTT,CASSVDSFVTEAFF
TRBV4-1,TRBJ1-1,NA,TRBD1,TGCGCCAGCAGCCAAGCTACCAAAACGACAGGGTTGAACACTGAAGCTTTCTTT,CASSQATKTTGLNTEAFF
TRBV5-1,TRBJ1-3,NA,NA,TGCGCCAGCAGCTTGGGAGTGAAGAGCTCTGGAAACACCATATATTTT,CASSLGVKSSGNTIYF
TRBV7-6,TRBJ2-5,NA,NA,TGTGCCAGCAGTAGGGGATGGCAAGAGACCCAGTACTTC,CASSRGWQETQYF
TRBV9,TRBJ2-2,few,TRBD2,TGTGCCAGCAGCCCCCGGGGGGGCCCATACACCGGGGAGCTGTTTTTT,CASSPRGGPYTGELFF
TRBV4-1,TRBJ2-7,NA,TRBD2,TGCGCCAGCAGCCAAGAAAGGCTGAGCGGGAGTGGCAACGAGCAGTACTTC,CASSQERLSGSGNEQYF
TRBV4-3,TRBJ2-1,NA,TRBD2,TGCGCCAGCAGCCAAGAACTAGCGCGGGATGAGCAGTTCTTC,CASSQELARDEQFF
TRBV27,TRBJ2-2,NA,TRBD1,TGTGCCAGCAGTTTATCGATAAGCGGGTTGGGGGGACAGGGGATCGGGGAGCTGTTTTTT,CASSLSISGLGGQGIGELFF
TRBV7-9,TRBJ2-1,NA,NA,TGTGCCAGCAGCCCCCGCCCACTCCCTTACAATGAGCAGTTCTTC,CASSPRPLPYNEQFF
TRBV27,TRBJ1-6,NA,NA,TGTGCCAGCAGTTTACGAGGCCACTATAATTCACCCCTCCACTTT,CASSLRGHYNSPLHF
TRBV5-1,TRBJ1-6,NA,NA,TGCGCCAGCAGCTTGTTGTCTCCCGGGACACAGCATAATTCACCCCTCCACTTT,CASSLLSPGTQHNSPLHF
TRBV14,TRBJ1-6,NA,NA,TGTGCCAGCAGGCAAGGGACGGCGGGGGGATCACCCCTCCACTTT,CASRQGTAGGSPLHF
TRBV11-2,TRBJ2-2,NA,TRBD1,TGTGCCAGCAGCCCAGGGGGCGCCTACACCGGGGAGCTGTTTTTT,CASSPGGAYTGELFF
TRBV5-6,TRBJ2-2,NA,NA,TGTGCCAGCAGCTTGTTTTTCAGGGAACTCACCGGGGAGCTGTTTTTT,CASSLFFRELTGELFF
TRBV2,TRBJ1-2,NA,NA,TGTGCCAGCAGCGCGGCGGACACCCCTTGGAACTATGGCTACACCTTC,CASSAADTPWNYGYTF
TRBV28,TRBJ1-6,few,TRBD1,TGTGCCAGCAGTATCCGGGACAGGGCCACTTTT,CASSIRDRATF
TRBV11-2,TRBJ1-4,NA,TRBD1,TGTGCCAGCAGCGCCCGACAGGGGCCTAATGAAAAACTGTTTTTT,CASSARQGPNEKLFF
TRBV12-5,TRBJ1-5,NA,NA,TGTGCTAGTGGTTTGGGACACTCCAATCAGCCCCAGCATTTT,CASGLGHSNQPQHF
TRBV2,TRBJ2-7,NA,TRBD2,TGTGCCAGCAGTGTCGTAATAGCGGGGGCTCTCTCCTACGAGCAGTACTTC,CASSVVIAGALSYEQYF
TRBV13,TRBJ2-1,NA,NA,TGTGCCAGCAGCTTTTGGTTAGCGGCTTACAATGAGCAGTTCTTC,CASSFWLAAYNEQFF
TRBV28,TRBJ2-1,NA,TRBD1,TGTGCCAGCTCACAGGACAGGGCAGTCCACAATGAGCAGTTCTTC,CASSQDRAVHNEQFF
TRBV28,TRBJ2-7,NA,NA,TGTGCCAGCAGTTTACGTCGGGGGTTCTACGAGCAGTACTTC,CASSLRRGFYEQYF
TRBV27,TRBJ2-7,NA,NA,TGTGCCAGCAGTTTTAAAGAGCAGTACTTC,CASSFKEQYF
TRBV30,TRBJ2-7,NA,TRBD2,TGTGCCTGGAGTACTCCACTAGCGGGAGAACCCGAGCAGTACTTC,CAWSTPLAGEPEQYF